This entry is about one T cell receptor (beta chain). This clonotype has more than one count but fewer than ten. The antigen it recognizes is unknown. The sample holds no much larger clone one base away, and base qualities are not on file. This specimen belongs to a study of T cells in Graves' hyperthyroidism and ophthalmopathy (dated by TCRdb to the late 2010s). Regarding the study in general: Peripheral blood was collected at initial diagnosis, before any treatment. TCR V-J signatures able to tell the groups apart were searched for in a discovery cohort of 95 or so patients, of whom around 43 had Graves' ophthalmopathy and 55 to 65 had stable Graves' hyperthyroidism. Prospective prediction of ophthalmopathy was tested in an independent validation cohort of 18 to 20 hyperthyroidism patients and some 17 patients who later progressed to ophthalmopathy. The roughly 90 discovery patients were divided at random into training and test sets in a 7:3 ratio. In more than 5 Graves' hyperthyroidism patients, the study also compared T-cell repertoires from thyroid tissue with T-cell repertoires from blood. After sampling, hyperthyroidism patients received methimazole starting at 30 mg daily, and ophthalmopathy patients received high-dose intravenous methylprednisolone. The paper reports TCR Vbeta CDR3 sequencing of more than 120 peripheral blood samples: around 45 ophthalmopathy, fewer than 80 hyperthyroidism and 17 progressor patients.

What the research found in general, with its limitations: During validation, the model predicted progression to ophthalmopathy a median of approximately 6.5 months ahead of onset, with more than 60% sensitivity and 72.22% specificity. No statistical method was used to set the sample size in advance, and investigators knew the group allocation. Most expanded thyroid clonotypes (frequency above 0.001) were also found in blood, which suggests that blood repertoires may mirror thyroid immune responses. In cross-validation, a model built on a 13 V-J signature told ophthalmopathy apart from stable hyperthyroidism with over 85% sensitivity and roughly 82% specificity, and in testing the same model reached 80%/75%.

Amplification of TCR beta CDR3 regions was carried out from RNA transcripts. A first-round RT-PCR of the TCR CDR3 used the HTBI primer set with the Qiagen OneStep RT-PCR kit. A second multiplex PCR round built the libraries, followed by size selection and purification. Paired-end sequencing of the libraries was performed with 100 bp reads on an Illumina HiSeq2000. The published analysis was carried out like this. SOAPnuke was used to process the raw data, with reads discarded if the reads contained adapters or uncalled bases, had a mean Phred below 15, or lacked an exact constant-primer or identifier match. High-quality paired reads were merged using COPE v1.2.5, and each unique nucleotide sequence was defined as a clonotype. Clonotypes were aligned to IMGT TRBV, TRBD and TRBJ reference segments using MiTCR v1.1. Analysis was restricted to V-J combinations with a frequency above 0.0001, which covered 98% to 99.2% of repertoires. A TCS score was defined as the ratio between F50 (clonal expansion) and ExV (chaos), using BLOSUM62-based TCRdist between CDR3 peptides within each V-J. Welch's t-statistics and random forest reduced several hundred V-J features to 10 to 15, which were used in a naive Bayes classifier (R e1071). TCRdb reprocessing: public reads trimmed at Q25 with fastp, clones called with MiXCR, in-frame beta chains kept. Each entry is one CDR3 protein sequence, shown with its most common DNA and genes. Here the V and J calls rest on TCRdb's processing, not on the authors' analysis. The sample table lists around 350,000 distinct CDR3 sequences, about a sixth of them with a count of one. 34% of the sample goes to the ten largest clones.

Hyperthyroidism patients were newly diagnosed, had a disease duration of under 2 months, and were aged 18 to 65 years. The study excluded patients with uncontrolled infections, other autoimmune diseases, pregnancy or lactation. Diagnoses were established on the basis of clinical symptoms, serum thyroxine and TRAb, thyroid ultrasound, and orbital computed tomography. For progressor patients, blood was drawn at the first diagnosis of hyperthyroidism, before any ophthalmopathy symptoms had appeared. PBMCs were isolated from 8 to 10 ml of fresh peripheral blood by Ficoll-Paque density gradient centrifugation. Patients classed as progressors first received a Graves' hyperthyroidism diagnosis and then went on to develop ophthalmopathy during follow-up. Total RNA was extracted using Trizol reagent, and RNA quality was assessed on an Agilent 2100 Bioanalyzer. This receptor was obtained from a woman aged 30 to 39 with Graves' hyperthyroidism that later progressed to Graves' ophthalmopathy. The sequencing input was blood.

The DNA sequence is given as TGTGCCAGCAGCACTATCAACCCACAGGGGGGGGTCACTGAAGCTTTCTTT. It is translated as CASSTINPQGGVTEAFF. The V and J genes are TRBV13 and TRBJ1-1; TRBD1 fits 8 bases in the junction. Ends trimmed: V by 5 bases, J by 4 bases; bases unmatched to a gene: 15. From a lookup of the germline V gene (reference sequence), CDR1 and CDR2 are PRHDT and FYEKMQ. From cysteine to phenylalanine, the CDR3 is 17 amino acids long. Of all the DNA, just the CDR3 is kept, 51 bases in frame from base 1. Where the CDR3 stops, the reference TRBV13 and TRBJ1-1 genes take over; the full variable domain is AAGVIQSPRHLIKEKRETATLKCYPIPRHDTVYWYQQGPGQDPQFLISFYEKMQSDKGSIPDRFSAQQFSDYHSELNMSSLELGDSALYFCASSTINPQGGVTEAFFGQGTRLTVV.